Sequencing of this T cell receptor (beta chain) was carried out in a study of cytomegalovirus exposure and HLA in healthy donors. This clone was recorded a few times. Its antigen remains unknown. The V segment lost 4 bases and the J segment 0 bases; nucleotides outside the gene matches: 3. Germline V gives CDR1 SGHRS, CDR2 YFSETQ. This CDR3 comprises 15 residues. The CMV serostatus of this donor went unrecorded. It was with 60 Vbeta and 13 Jbeta primers that the PCR ran. Original analysis: Per a later analysis, the number of unique TCR beta chains was roughly 83 million, of which 9 million to 14 million were shared. Clones were read by immunoSEQ multiplex PCR, and TCRdb kept only the in-frame ones, dropping some. From that table come the V and J calls and clone size; the DNA was used to work out D and trimming. Among approximately 150,000 clones listed, 65% to 90% were seen once. Regarding the study as a whole: Altogether, 150 to 200 TCR beta chains were recorded as cytomegalovirus-associated. High specificity and sensitivity for cytomegalovirus status were reported for the classifier.

The specimen was PBMCs. This TCR came from a human donor in good health. V usage is TRBV5-1 and J usage is TRBJ1-5; 8 positions agree with TRBD1. CDR3 in amino acids: CASSTTGDSNQPQHF. CDR3 DNA sequence: TGCGCCAGCAGCACGACAGGGGATAGCAATCAGCCCCAGCATTTT. The variable domain in full, with the rest retrieved from reference TRBV5-1 and TRBJ1-5, is KAGVTQTPRYLIKTRGQQVTLSCSPISGHRSVSWYQQTPGQGLQFLFEYFSETQRNKGNFPGRFSGRQFSNSRSEMNVSTLELGDSALYLCASSTTGDSNQPQHFGDGTRLSIL.